The 12 T cell receptor beta chains below were found in one sample sequenced in a study of T cells after yellow fever vaccination. TCRdb independently ran MiXCR on the 5' RACE reads; one entry per CDR3 protein. Of some 560,000 distinct CDR3 sequences listed, over 15% are singletons. The starting material was PBMCs, obtained 15 days after the yellow fever booster vaccination. All receptors derive from a young man who received the YFV17D yellow fever vaccine.

In this sample, this clonotype turned up a few times. The V call is TRBV12-3 or TRBV12-4, the J call TRBJ2-6, with no clear D. This CDR3 region has 13 residues. With 6 bases removed from V and 0 bases from J, the gap between germline ends came to 3 bases. Here the CDR3 reads CASRNSGANVLTF. The DNA for the CDR3 is TGTGCCAGCAGGAACTCTGGGGCCAACGTCCTGACTTTC.

The chain recombines TRBV29-1 with TRBJ2-5; D possibly corresponds to TRBD2 (5 bases). The V gene's germline CDR1 is SQVTM and CDR2 ANQGSEA. The V and J ends lost 7 bases and 5 bases respectively, with 11 bases between them. The CDR3 loop spans 11 amino acids. CDR3 nucleotides: TGCAGCGCACGGGGTCTCGAGACCCAGTACTTC. It encodes CSARGLETQYF.

This rearrangement joins TRBV5-1 to TRBJ2-7, with D perhaps TRBD2 (5 bases). Per germline, CDR1 SGHRS and CDR2 YFSETQ. The CDR3 is made up of 13 amino acids. The V gene lost 4 bases and the J gene lost 6 bases, with 14 bases spanning the gap. In nucleotides, the CDR3 is TGCGCCAGCAGCCCGGAGGTATTGAGCGAGCAGTACTTC. This codes for CASSPEVLSEQYF.

This clonotype has ten or more counts. V and J are TRBV18 and TRBJ1-4, with D possibly TRBD1 on 5 matching bases. The CDR3 extends over 14 amino acids. V shed 2 bases and J shed 8 bases, with 12 bases lying between them. Per the germline V gene, CDR1 is KGHSH and CDR2 is LQKENI. The CDR3 here is CASSPGTGGEKLFF. The CDR3 DNA reads TGTGCCAGCTCACCAGGGACCGGAGGGGAAAAACTGTTTTTT.

This chain joins TRBV19 and TRBJ2-1, with 7 bases fitting TRBD1. V dropped 5 bases and J dropped 2; count of bases not matched to a gene: 3. CDR1 is LNHDA, CDR2 SQIVND, per germline (reference sequence). The CDR3 extends over 14 amino acids. This chain's CDR3 is CASSGGQTYNEQFF. The CDR3 bases are TGTGCCAGTAGTGGGGGACAGACCTACAATGAGCAGTTCTTC. The variable domain in full, completed from reference TRBV19 and TRBJ2-1, reads DGGITQSPKYLFRKEGQNVTLSCEQNLNHDAMYWYRQDPGQGLRLIYYSQIVNDFQKGDIAEGYSVSREKKESFPLTVTSAQKNPTAFYLCASSGGQTYNEQFFGPGTRLTVL.

A few counts support this clonotype. The chain carries TRBV28 and TRBJ2-7, with D possibly being TRBD2 (5 bases). Germline values: CDR1 MDHEN, CDR2 SYDVKM. This CDR3 comprises 16 residues. The V gene lost 1 base and the J gene lost 2 bases, with 15 bases spanning the gap. CDR3 protein: CASSLLDSKRAYEQYF. As DNA, the CDR3 is TGTGCCAGCAGTTTATTGGACTCTAAGAGGGCCTACGAGCAGTACTTC.

In its sample, this clonotype was seen a few times. The chain combines TRBV6-5 with TRBJ1-2, with TRBD1 matching 11 bases. The junction had 2 bases not matched to a gene; V was cut back by 2 bases and J by 0 bases. Germline V CDR1 and CDR2: MNHEY, SVGAGI. CDR3 length equals 16 residues. The CDR3 DNA reads as TGTGCCAGCAGTTACGGGACAGGGGGGACTAACTATGGCTACACCTTC. It specifies CASSYGTGGTNYGYTF.

This clonotype was seen ten or more times. This chain connects TRBV7-2 to TRBJ2-3; D is unresolved. The germline V and J ends were trimmed by 3 bases and 6 bases, with 7 bases remaining between them. Germline values: CDR1 SGHTA, CDR2 FQGNSA. This CDR3 contains 12 residues. The CDR3 nucleotides are TGTGCCAGCAGCTTTTCGTCGGATACGCAGTATTTT. Amino acids: CASSFSSDTQYF.

This chain connects TRBV6-2 or TRBV6-3 to TRBJ1-5; unclear D gene. The CDR3 totals 13 residues. Germline V gene sequence: CDR1 MNHEY, CDR2 SVGEGT. Trimming removed 4 bases at V and 6 bases at J, with 10 bases between. CDR3 sequence (DNA): TGTGCCAGCAGTTCGGCAGGTGGTCAGCCCCAGCATTTT. It translates to CASSSAGGQPQHF.

This clonotype has a handful of counts. The CDR3, as DNA: TGCAGTGCTTGTCCCGGGACTAGGGCCCGGTGCTTCTTC. As protein: CSACPGTRARCFF. The chain links TRBV20-1 to TRBJ2-1; 8 nucleotides match TRBD2. The CDR3 spans 13 residues. Looked up from germline, CDR1 is DFQATT and CDR2 is SNEGSKA (reference sequence). V shed 5 bases, J shed 16 bases, and the junction held 16 bases outside the gene matches.

J is TRBJ1-4 and V is TRBV20-1; unclear D gene. The ends were cut back, 3 bases at V and 6 bases at J, with 11 bases in the middle. The CDR3 spans 13 residues. CDR1 is DFQATT and CDR2 is SNEGSKA in the germline V gene (reference sequence). CDR3 region: CSASRTLDEKLFF. The CDR3 DNA reads TGCAGTGCTAGCCGGACTTTAGATGAAAAACTGTTTTTT.

The chain carries TRBV9 and TRBJ1-1; a possible D gene is TRBD1 (5 bases). Trimming cost V 1 base and J 2 bases, with 12 bases left between them. Germline CDR1 is SGDLS and CDR2 is YYNGEE. The CDR3 is made up of 15 amino acids. For the CDR3, the DNA is TGTGCCAGCAGCGTAACAACCGGGACCAACACTGAAGCTTTCTTT. It specifies CASSVTTGTNTEAFF. The whole variable domain, remainder taken from reference TRBV9 and TRBJ1-1, is DSGVTQTPKHLITATGQRVTLRCSPRSGDLSVYWYQQSLDQGLQFLIQYYNGEERAKGNILERFSAQQFPDLHSELNLSSLELGDSALYFCASSVTTGTNTEAFFGQGTRLTVV.